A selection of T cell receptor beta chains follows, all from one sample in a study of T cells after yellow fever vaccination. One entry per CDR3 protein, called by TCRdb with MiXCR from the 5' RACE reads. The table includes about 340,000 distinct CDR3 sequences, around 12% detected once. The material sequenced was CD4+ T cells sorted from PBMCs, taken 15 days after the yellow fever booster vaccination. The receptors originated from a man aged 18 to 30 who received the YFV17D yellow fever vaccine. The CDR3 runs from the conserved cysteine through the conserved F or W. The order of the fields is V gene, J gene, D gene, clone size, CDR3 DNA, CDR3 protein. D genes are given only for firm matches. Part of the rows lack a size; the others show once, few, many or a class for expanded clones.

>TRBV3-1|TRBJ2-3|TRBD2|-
TGTGCCAGCAGCCAAGATCTAGCGGGAGGCTATACGCAGTATTTT
CASSQDLAGGYTQYF
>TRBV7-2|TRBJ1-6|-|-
TGTGCCAGCAGCTTGGAGGGAAGGGGTATTTCACCCCTCCACTTT
CASSLEGRGISPLHF
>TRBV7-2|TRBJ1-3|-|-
TGTGCCAGCAGCGCGCAGGGCCCCGTCTCTGGAAACACCATATATTTT
CASSAQGPVSGNTIYF
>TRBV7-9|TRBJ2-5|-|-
TGTGCCAGCAGCACCAGGGACTCCCAAGAGACCCAGTACTTC
CASSTRDSQETQYF
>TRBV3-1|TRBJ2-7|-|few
TGTGCCAGCAGCCACTGGACAGAAAGCTACGAGCAGTACTTC
CASSHWTESYEQYF
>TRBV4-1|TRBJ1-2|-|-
TGCGCCAGCAGCCAACGGGGTTACGGCTATGGCTACACCTTC
CASSQRGYGYGYTF
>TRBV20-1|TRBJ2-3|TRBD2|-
TGCAGTGCTATGGGTCTAGCGGGGAAAGTAGATACGCAGTATTTT
CSAMGLAGKVDTQYF
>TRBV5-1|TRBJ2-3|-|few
TGCGCCAGCAGCACAGGGCCCGATACGCAGTATTTT
CASSTGPDTQYF
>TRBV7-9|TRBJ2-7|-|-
TGTGCCAGCACCGCTTTGGGGGGCAACTCCTACGAGCAGTACTTC
CASTALGGNSYEQYF
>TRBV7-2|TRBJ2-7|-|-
TGTGCCAGCAGCTCCCAGGAGACCCTCTCCTACGAGCAGTACTTC
CASSSQETLSYEQYF
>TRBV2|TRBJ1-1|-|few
TGTGCCAGCAGTGGGGAAGACACTGAAGCTTTCTTT
CASSGEDTEAFF
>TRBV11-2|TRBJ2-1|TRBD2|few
TGTGCCAGCAGCCCGGGACTAGGGGCCCCTCTGGAGCAGTTCTTC
CASSPGLGAPLEQFF
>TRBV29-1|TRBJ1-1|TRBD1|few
TGCAGCGCCGCGACAGGGATAAGCACTGAAGCTTTCTTT
CSAATGISTEAFF
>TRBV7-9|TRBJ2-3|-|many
TGTGCCAGCAGCTCGTGGGACCGACGGCGAGATACGCAGTATTTT
CASSSWDRRRDTQYF
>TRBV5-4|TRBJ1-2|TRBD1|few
TGTGCCAGCAGCCCGACAGGGGGACGCGGCTACACCTTC
CASSPTGGRGYTF
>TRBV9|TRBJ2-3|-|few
TGTGCCAGCAGCGTAGCTCCAGGGCCTAGCACAGATACGCAGTATTTT
CASSVAPGPSTDTQYF
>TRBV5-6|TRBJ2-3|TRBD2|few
TGTGCCAGCAGCTTGAAAACTAGCGGGGGGCGTAGCACAGATACGCAGTATTTT
CASSLKTSGGRSTDTQYF
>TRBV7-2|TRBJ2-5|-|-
TGTGCCAGCGGCCGTCCCCCATCTAGGACCCAGTACTTC
CASGRPPSRTQYF
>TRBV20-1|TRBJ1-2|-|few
TGCAGTGCTAGGGGCAGAACCTATGGCTACACCTTC
CSARGRTYGYTF
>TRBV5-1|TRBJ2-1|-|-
TGCGCCAGCAGCTTGGAGGACCCTACCTACAATGAGCAGTTCTTC
CASSLEDPTYNEQFF
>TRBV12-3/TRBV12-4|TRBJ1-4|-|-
TGTGCCAGCAGTTTATGGTACTTCGAAAAACTGTTTTTT
CASSLWYFEKLFF
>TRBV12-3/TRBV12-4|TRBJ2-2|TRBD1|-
TGTGCCAGCAGTGACAGGGCCGGAACCGGGGAGCTGTTTTTT
CASSDRAGTGELFF
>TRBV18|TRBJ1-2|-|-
TGTGCCAGCTCACCCAGAATCTCCGCCCATGGCTACACCTTC
CASSPRISAHGYTF
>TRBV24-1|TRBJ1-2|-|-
TGTGCCACCAGTGTAGGCGGCGAGGGGCCGGGTGGCTATGGCTACACCTTC
CATSVGGEGPGGYGYTF
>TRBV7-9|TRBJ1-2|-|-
TGTGCCAGCAGCTGGCAGGGGAACTATGGCTACACCTTC
CASSWQGNYGYTF
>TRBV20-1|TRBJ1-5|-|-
TGCAGTGCTAGTCAGGCTGGGAATCAGCCCCAGCATTTT
CSASQAGNQPQHF
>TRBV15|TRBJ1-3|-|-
TGTGCCACCAGCACCGAAAACTCTGGAAACACCATATATTTT
CATSTENSGNTIYF
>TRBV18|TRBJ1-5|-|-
TGTGCCAGCTCACCACCGTCAGGGGCTCAGCCCCAGCATTTT
CASSPPSGAQPQHF
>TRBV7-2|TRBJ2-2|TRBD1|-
TGTGCCAGCAGCTCGACAGGGTTGAGCACCGGGGAGCTGTTTTTT
CASSSTGLSTGELFF
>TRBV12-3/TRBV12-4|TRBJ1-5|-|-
TGTGCCAGCACCCGGGTAGGGAGGAATCAGCCCCAGCATTTT
CASTRVGRNQPQHF
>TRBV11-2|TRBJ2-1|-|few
TGTGCCAGCAGCTTTATGGGCTTATCGGATGAGCAGTTCTTC
CASSFMGLSDEQFF
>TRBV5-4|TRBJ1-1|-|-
TGTGCCAGCAGCTCGCCTGGGACACCCACTGAAGCTTTCTTT
CASSSPGTPTEAFF
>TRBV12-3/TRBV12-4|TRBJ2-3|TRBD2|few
TGTGCCAGCAGTTTACCCCGCGGGGGGGCCGCAGATACGCAGTATTTT
CASSLPRGGAADTQYF
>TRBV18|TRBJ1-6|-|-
TGTGCCAGCTCACCCCGTGGGGGGCAGAATTCACCCCTCCACTTT
CASSPRGGQNSPLHF
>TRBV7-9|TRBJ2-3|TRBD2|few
TGTGCCAGCAGCTCGAGACTAGCGGAGAACACAGATACGCAGTATTTT
CASSSRLAENTDTQYF
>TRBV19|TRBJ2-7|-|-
TGTGCCAGTAGGATCGGTGACGGAACCTACGAGCAGTACTTC
CASRIGDGTYEQYF
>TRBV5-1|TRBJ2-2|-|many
TGCGCCAGCAGCCCCGGGACTTCGAACACCGGGGAGCTGTTTTTT
CASSPGTSNTGELFF
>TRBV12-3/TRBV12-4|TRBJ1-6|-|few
TGTGCCAGCAGCTTCCAGACAGGTACTTCACCCCTCCACTTT
CASSFQTGTSPLHF
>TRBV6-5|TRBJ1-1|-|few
TGTGCCAGCAGTTACTCTGCTGGGAGGACTGAAGCTTTCTTT
CASSYSAGRTEAFF
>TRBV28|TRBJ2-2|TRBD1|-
TGTGCCAGCAAACGACAGGGCCTGGAAGGCGGGGAGCTGTTTTTT
CASKRQGLEGGELFF
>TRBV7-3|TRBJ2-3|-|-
TGTGCCAGCAGCCCTCAGTCTAGCACAGATACGCAGTATTTT
CASSPQSSTDTQYF
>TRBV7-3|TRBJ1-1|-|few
TGTGCCAGCAGCTTAGGGGAGACGATGAACACTGAAGCTTTCTTT
CASSLGETMNTEAFF
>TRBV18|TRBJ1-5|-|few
TGTGCCAGCTCAACGGGGCAGGGCAGCAATCAGCCCCAGCATTTT
CASSTGQGSNQPQHF
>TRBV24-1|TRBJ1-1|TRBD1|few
TGTGCCACCAGTGATCCGAGGACAGGGGAGGCAGCTTTCTTT
CATSDPRTGEAAFF
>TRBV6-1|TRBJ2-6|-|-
TGTGCCAGCCTCTTCGGACAGTCTGGGGCCAACGTCCTGACTTTC
CASLFGQSGANVLTF
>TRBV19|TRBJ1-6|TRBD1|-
TGTGCCAGTAGTATCGGTACAGGGGTGTCACCCCTCCACTTT
CASSIGTGVSPLHF
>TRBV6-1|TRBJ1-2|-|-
TGTGCCAGCAGTACCATTCTTAACTATGGCTACACCTTC
CASSTILNYGYTF
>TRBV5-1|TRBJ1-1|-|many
TGCGCCAGCAGCTTGGGCGCAGGGCTGAACACTGAAGCTTTCTTT
CASSLGAGLNTEAFF
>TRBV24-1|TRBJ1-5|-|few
TGTGCCACCAGTACCCGTCAGGATCAGCCCCAGCATTTT
CATSTRQDQPQHF
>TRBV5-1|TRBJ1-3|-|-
TGCGCCAGCAGCCCCGATGGATCTGGAAACACCATATATTTT
CASSPDGSGNTIYF
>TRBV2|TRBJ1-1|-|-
TGTGCCAGCGGGCGAAGGCAAACGAACACTGAAGCTTTCTTT
CASGRRQTNTEAFF
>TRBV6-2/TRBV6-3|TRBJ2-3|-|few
TGTGCCAGCAGTTTTCGACCGCTCCCGCTTAGCACAGATACGCAGTATTTT
CASSFRPLPLSTDTQYF
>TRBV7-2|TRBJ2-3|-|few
TGTGCCAGCAGCTTTGGGTCGTACACAGATACGCAGTATTTT
CASSFGSYTDTQYF